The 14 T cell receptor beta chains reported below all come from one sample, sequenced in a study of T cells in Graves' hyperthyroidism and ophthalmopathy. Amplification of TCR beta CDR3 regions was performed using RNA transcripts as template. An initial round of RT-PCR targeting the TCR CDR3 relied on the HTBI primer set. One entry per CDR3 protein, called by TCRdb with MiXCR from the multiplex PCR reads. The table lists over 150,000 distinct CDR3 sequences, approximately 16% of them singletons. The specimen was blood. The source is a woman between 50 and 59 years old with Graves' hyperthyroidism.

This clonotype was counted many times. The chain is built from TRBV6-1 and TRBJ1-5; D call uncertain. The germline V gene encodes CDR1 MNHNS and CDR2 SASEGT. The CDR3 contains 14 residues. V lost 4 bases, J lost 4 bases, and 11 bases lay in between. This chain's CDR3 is CASSVESENQPQHF. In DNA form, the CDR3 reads TGTGCCAGCAGTGTCGAAAGCGAAAATCAGCCCCAGCATTTT.

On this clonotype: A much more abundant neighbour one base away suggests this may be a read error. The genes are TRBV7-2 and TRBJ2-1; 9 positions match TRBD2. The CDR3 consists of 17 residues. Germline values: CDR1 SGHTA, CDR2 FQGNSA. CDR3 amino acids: CASTRIATSGNTGEQSF. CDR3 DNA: TGTGCCAGCACCCGGATTGCGACTAGCGGCAATACGGGTGAGCAGTCCTTC.

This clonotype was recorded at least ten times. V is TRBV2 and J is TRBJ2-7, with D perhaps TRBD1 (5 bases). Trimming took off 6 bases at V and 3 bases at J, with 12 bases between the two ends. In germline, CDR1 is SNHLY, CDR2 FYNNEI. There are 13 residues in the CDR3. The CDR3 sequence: CASRKDSYYEQYF. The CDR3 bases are TGTGCCAGCAGGAAAGACAGCTACTACGAGCAGTACTTC.

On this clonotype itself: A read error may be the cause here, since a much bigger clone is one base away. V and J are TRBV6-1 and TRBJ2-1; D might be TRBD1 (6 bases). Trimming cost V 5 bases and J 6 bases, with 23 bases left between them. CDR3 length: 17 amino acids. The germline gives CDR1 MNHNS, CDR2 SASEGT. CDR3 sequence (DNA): TGTGCCAGCAGTCGCCAACAAGGCCCAGGGGTGTGCAATGAGCAGTTCTTC. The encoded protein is CASSRQQGPGVCNEQFF.

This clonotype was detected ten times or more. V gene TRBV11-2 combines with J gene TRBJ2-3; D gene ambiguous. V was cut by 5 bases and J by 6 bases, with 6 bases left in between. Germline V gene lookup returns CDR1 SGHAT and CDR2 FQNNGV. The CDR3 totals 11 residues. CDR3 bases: TGTGCCAGCAGCCCAATGGATACGCAGTATTTT. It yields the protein CASSPMDTQYF.

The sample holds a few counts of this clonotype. Here the CDR3 DNA reads TGTGCCAGCAGCCAACTAGCGGGAGCGAAGGATACGCAGTATTTT. Its protein product is CASSQLAGAKDTQYF. V gene TRBV6-1 combines with J gene TRBJ2-3; 11 bases fit TRBD2. The ends lost 6 bases at V and 6 bases at J; junction bases unmatched: 8. Germline-derived CDR1 and CDR2 are MNHNS and SASEGT. The CDR3 sequence is 15 residues long.

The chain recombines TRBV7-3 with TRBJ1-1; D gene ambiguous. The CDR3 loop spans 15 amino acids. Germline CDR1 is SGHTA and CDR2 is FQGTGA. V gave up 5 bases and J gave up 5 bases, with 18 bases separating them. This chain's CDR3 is CASSPLGGRGTEAFF. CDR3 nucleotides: TGTGCCAGCAGCCCCCTGGGCGGGCGGGGTACTGAAGCTTTCTTT.

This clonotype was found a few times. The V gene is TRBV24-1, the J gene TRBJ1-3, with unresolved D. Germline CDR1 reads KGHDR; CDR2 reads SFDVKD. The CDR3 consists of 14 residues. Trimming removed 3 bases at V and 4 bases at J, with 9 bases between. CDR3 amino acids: CATSDPRAGNTIYF. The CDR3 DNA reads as TGTGCCACCAGTGATCCCAGAGCGGGAAACACCATATATTTT.

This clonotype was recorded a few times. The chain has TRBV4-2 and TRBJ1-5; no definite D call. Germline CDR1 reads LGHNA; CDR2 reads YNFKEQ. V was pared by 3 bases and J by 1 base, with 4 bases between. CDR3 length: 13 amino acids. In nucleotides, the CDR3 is TGTGCCAGCAGCCAGGAAAGCAATCAGCCCCAGCATTTT. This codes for CASSQESNQPQHF.

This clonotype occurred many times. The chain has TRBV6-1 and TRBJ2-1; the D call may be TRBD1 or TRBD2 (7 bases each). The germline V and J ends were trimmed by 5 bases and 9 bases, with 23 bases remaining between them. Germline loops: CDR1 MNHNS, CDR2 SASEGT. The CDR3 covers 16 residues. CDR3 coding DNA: TGTGCCAGCAGTACCGCTGGGACAGTGGGAGGGGTTGAGCAGTTCTTC. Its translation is CASSTAGTVGGVEQFF.

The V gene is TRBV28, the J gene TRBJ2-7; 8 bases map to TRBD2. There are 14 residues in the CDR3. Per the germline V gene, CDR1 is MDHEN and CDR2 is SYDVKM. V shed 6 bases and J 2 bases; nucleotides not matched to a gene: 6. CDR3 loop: CASRTGTSPYEQYF. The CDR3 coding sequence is TGTGCCAGCAGAACCGGGACTAGTCCCTACGAGCAGTACTTC.

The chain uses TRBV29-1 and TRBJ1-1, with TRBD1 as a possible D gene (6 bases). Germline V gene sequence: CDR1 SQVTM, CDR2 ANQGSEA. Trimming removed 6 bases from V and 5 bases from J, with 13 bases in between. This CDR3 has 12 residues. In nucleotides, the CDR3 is TGCAGCGTACTGACAGGAGGGACTGAAGCTTTCTTT. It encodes CSVLTGGTEAFF.

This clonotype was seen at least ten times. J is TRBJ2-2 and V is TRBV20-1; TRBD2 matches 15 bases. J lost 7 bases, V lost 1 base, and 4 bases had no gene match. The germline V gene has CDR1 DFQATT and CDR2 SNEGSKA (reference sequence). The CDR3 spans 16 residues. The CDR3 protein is CSARAGLAGGYGELFF. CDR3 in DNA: TGCAGTGCTAGAGCGGGACTAGCGGGGGGATACGGGGAGCTGTTTTTT.

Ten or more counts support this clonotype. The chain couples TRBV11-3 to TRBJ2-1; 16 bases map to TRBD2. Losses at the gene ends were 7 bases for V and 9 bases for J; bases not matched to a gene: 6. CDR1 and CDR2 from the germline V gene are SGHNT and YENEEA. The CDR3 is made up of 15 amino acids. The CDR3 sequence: CASTGTSGRASEQFF. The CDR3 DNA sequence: TGTGCCAGCACCGGGACTAGCGGGAGGGCCAGTGAGCAGTTCTTC.